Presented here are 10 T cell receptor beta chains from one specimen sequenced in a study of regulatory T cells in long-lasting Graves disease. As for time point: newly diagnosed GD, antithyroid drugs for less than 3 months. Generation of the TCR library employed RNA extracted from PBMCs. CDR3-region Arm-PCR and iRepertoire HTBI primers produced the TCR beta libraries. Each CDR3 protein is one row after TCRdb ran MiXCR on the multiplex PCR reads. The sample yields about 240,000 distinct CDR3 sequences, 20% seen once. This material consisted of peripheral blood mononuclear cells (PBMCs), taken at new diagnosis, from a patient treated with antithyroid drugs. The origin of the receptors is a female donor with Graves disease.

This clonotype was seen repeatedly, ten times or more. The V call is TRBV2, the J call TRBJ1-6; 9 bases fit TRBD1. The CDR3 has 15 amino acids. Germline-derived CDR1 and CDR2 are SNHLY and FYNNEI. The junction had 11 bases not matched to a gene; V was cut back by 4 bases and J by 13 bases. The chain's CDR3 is CASSGVDRGRSPLHF. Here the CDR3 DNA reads TGTGCCAGCAGTGGCGTGGACAGGGGACGCTCGCCCCTCCACTTT. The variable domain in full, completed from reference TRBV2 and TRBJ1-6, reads EPEVTQTPSHQVTQMGQEVILRCVPISNHLYFYWYRQILGQKVEFLVSFYNNEISEKSEIFDDQFSVERPDGSNFTLKIRSTKLEDSAMYFCASSGVDRGRSPLHFGNGTRLTVT.

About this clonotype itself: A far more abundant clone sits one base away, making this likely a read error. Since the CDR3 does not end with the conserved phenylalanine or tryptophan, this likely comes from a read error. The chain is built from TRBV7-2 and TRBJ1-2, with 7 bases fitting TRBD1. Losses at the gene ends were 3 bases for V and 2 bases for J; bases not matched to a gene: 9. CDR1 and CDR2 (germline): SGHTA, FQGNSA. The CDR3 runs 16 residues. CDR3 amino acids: CASSFSRTGANYGYTL. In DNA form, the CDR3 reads TGTGCCAGCAGCTTCTCCCGGACAGGAGCCAACTATGGCTACACCCTC.

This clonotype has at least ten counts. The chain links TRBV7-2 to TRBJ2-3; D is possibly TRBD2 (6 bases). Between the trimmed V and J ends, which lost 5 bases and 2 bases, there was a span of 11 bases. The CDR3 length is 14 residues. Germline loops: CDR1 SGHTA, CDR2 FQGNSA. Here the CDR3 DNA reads TGTGCCAGCAGCGGGGGACTTTCCACAGATACGCAGTATTTT. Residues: CASSGGLSTDTQYF.

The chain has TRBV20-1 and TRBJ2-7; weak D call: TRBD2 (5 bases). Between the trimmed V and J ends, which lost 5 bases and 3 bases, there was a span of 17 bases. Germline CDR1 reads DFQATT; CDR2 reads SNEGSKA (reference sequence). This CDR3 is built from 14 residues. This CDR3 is CSAFNPGSDYEQYF. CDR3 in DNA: TGCAGTGCTTTTAATCCGGGGTCCGACTACGAGCAGTACTTC.

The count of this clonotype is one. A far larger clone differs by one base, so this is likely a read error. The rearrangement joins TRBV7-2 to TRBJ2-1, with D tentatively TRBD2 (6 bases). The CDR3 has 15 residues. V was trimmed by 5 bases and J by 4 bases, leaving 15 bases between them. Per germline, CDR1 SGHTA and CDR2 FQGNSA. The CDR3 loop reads CASSPQTSRYNEQFF. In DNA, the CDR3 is TGTGCCAGCAGCCCCCAGACTAGTCGGTACAATGAGCAGTTCTTC.

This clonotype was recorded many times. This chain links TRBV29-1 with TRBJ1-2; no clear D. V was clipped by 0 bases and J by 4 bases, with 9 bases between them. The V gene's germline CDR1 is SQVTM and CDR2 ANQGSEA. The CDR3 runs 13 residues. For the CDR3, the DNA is TGCAGCGTTGAAGATGGCCACAGCTATGGCTACACCTTC. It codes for CSVEDGHSYGYTF.

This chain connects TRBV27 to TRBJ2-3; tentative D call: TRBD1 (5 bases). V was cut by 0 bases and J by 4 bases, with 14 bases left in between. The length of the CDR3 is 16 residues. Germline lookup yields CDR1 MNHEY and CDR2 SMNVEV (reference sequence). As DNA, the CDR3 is TGTGCCAGCAGTTTATCCGGCAGGGTTTGGGCAGATACGCAGTATTTT. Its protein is CASSLSGRVWADTQYF.

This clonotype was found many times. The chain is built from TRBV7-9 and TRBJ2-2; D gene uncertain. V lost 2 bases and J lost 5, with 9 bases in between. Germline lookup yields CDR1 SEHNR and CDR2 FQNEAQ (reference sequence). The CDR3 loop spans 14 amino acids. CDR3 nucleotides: TGTGCCAGCAGCTTATCTGTGGGGACCGGGGAGCTGTTTTTT. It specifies CASSLSVGTGELFF. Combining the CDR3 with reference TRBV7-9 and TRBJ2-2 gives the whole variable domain DTGVSQNPRHKITKRGQNVTFRCDPISEHNRLYWYRQTLGQGPEFLTYFQNEAQLEKSRLLSDRFSAERPKGSFSTLEIQRTEQGDSAMYLCASSLSVGTGELFFGEGSRLTVL.

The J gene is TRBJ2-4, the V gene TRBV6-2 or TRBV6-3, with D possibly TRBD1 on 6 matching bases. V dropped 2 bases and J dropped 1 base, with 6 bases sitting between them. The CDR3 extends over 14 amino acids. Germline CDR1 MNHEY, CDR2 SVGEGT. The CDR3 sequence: CASSYRGAKNIQYF. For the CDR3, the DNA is TGTGCCAGCAGTTACAGGGGGGCCAAAAACATTCAGTACTTC.

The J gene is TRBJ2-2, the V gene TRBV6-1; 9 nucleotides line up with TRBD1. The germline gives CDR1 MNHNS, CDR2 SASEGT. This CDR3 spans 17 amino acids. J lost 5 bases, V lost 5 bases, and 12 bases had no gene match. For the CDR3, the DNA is TGTGCCAGCAGTCGACCATGGGGGACAGGGAGGACCGGGGAGCTGTTTTTT. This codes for CASSRPWGTGRTGELFF.